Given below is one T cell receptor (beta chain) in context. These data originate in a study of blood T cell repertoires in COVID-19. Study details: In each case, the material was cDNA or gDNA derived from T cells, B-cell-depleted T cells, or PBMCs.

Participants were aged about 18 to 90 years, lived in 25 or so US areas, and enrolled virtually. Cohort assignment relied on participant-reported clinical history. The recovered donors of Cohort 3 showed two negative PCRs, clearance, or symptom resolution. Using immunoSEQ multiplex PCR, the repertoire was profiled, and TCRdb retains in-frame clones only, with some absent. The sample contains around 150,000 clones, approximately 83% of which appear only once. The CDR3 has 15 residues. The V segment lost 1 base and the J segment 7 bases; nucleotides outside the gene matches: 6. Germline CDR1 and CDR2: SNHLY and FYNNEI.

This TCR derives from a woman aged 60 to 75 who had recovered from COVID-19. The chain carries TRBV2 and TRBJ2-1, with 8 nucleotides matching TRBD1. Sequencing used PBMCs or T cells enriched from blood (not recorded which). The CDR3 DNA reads TGTGCCAGCAGTGAAGGCAGGGGGCCGCCGAATGAGCAGTTCTTC. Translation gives CASSEGRGPPNEQFF.